This is a list of T cell receptor beta chains from one sample in a study of shared clonotypes between healthy human individuals. Data came from immunoSEQ multiplex PCR; TCRdb stores just in-frame clones and leaves some out. This table holds more than 2,000,000 clones, more than 90% found once. The specimen sequenced was naive CD4+ T cells sorted from blood. The receptors originated from a man between 18 and 29 years old in good health. Both conserved end residues are part of each CDR3. The D gene is left open where the match is weak. Some rows have no size entry. The others give once, few or many, or a class for an expanded clone.

abundance	j_gene	d_gene	v_gene	CDR3nt	CDR3aa
.	TRBJ2-2	.	TRBV7-2	TGTGCCAGCAGCTTAGGTGGAAACACCGGGGAGCTGTTTTTT	CASSLGGNTGELFF
.	TRBJ2-2	TRBD1	TRBV9	TGTGCCAGCAGGGACAGGGTTCAAACCGGGGAGCTGTTTTTT	CASRDRVQTGELFF
.	TRBJ2-7	TRBD1	TRBV18	TGTGCCAGCTCACCACTTACAGGGGGAAGCTCCTACGAGCAGTACTTC	CASSPLTGGSSYEQYF
.	TRBJ1-4	.	TRBV6-5	TGTGCCAGCAGTATCCTCGGAGAGGGTGAAAAACTGTTTTTT	CASSILGEGEKLFF
.	TRBJ2-5	TRBD2	TRBV11-2	TGTGCCAGCAGCCTAGGGGCAGCGGGGGGGCTAGAGACCCAGTACTTC	CASSLGAAGGLETQYF
.	TRBJ1-1	TRBD1	TRBV18	TGTGCCAGCTCACCGCAGGGGGCCGGCGGGGGCAACACTGAAGCTTTCTTT	CASSPQGAGGGNTEAFF
.	TRBJ2-5	TRBD2	TRBV27	TGTGCCAGCAGTCCCTTCGGACTAGCGGGGTACCAAGAGACCCAGTACTTC	CASSPFGLAGYQETQYF
.	TRBJ1-3	.	TRBV6-1	TGTGCCAGCAGTGAACTCTCCTCTGGAAACACCATATATTTT	CASSELSSGNTIYF
.	TRBJ2-2	.	TRBV27	TGTGCCAGCAGTTTCCTCACCGGGGAGCTGTTTTTT	CASSFLTGELFF
.	TRBJ1-1	TRBD1	TRBV5-4	TGTGCCAGCAGCCGACAGGGGGCCGGCACTGAAGCTTTCTTT	CASSRQGAGTEAFF
.	TRBJ2-7	TRBD1	TRBV19	TGTGCCAGCAAAACCGGGACAGGGGGACGCGAGCAGTACTTC	CASKTGTGGREQYF
.	TRBJ2-1	TRBD2	TRBV4-1	TGCGCCAGCAGCCAAGCGGGGGGGTCCTACAATGAGCAGTTCTTC	CASSQAGGSYNEQFF
.	TRBJ2-2	.	TRBV5-1	TGCGCCAGCAGCTTGCAGGCAGGGGAGAACACCGGGGAGCTGTTTTTT	CASSLQAGENTGELFF
.	TRBJ2-5	TRBD2	TRBV7-2	TGTGCCAGCAGCTTAGAACGGACTAGTGGGGGGACCTTCCAAGAGACCCAGTACTTC	CASSLERTSGGTFQETQYF
.	TRBJ2-3	TRBD2	TRBV15	TGTGCCACCAGCAGAGATGGCCTAGCGGGGGCGGTAGATACGCAGTATTTT	CATSRDGLAGAVDTQYF
.	TRBJ2-1	TRBD1	TRBV27	TGTGCCAGCAGTACCTCTCCCCAGGGGGCTGGTGGTGAGCAGTTCTTC	CASSTSPQGAGGEQFF
.	TRBJ2-5	TRBD1	TRBV27	TGTGCCAGCAGTTCCGGGACAGGGGGGAGAGAGACCCAGTACTTC	CASSSGTGGRETQYF
.	TRBJ2-1	.	TRBV18	TGTGCCAGCTCACCGGCTGGGTTGGGAAGTGATTCGTTCTTC	CASSPAGLGSDSFF
.	TRBJ1-6	.	TRBV7-9	TGTGCCAGCAGCCCCCTGGTGCCGAACCTTAATTCACCCCTCCACTTT	CASSPLVPNLNSPLHF
.	TRBJ1-1	TRBD1	TRBV4-1	TGCGCCAGCAGCTACCTTGCCGGACAGGGCAAAGAAGCTTTCTTT	CASSYLAGQGKEAFF
.	TRBJ2-2	.	TRBV7-2	TGTGCCAGCAGCTTACGGACAAGGGTCGCCGGGGAGCTGTTTTTT	CASSLRTRVAGELFF
.	TRBJ1-6	.	TRBV27	TGTGCCAGCGGTCCGGGACCGTATAATTCACCCCTCCACTTT	CASGPGPYNSPLHF
once	TRBJ1-1	.	TRBV5-1	TGCGCCAGCAGCCGGAACGACGACACTGAAGCTTTCTTT	CASSRNDDTEAFF
.	TRBJ2-5	.	TRBV11-2	TGTGCCAGCAGCTTAGGGAGGAGCGAGACCCAGTACTTC	CASSLGRSETQYF
once	TRBJ1-2	TRBD1	TRBV5-6	TGTGCCAGCAGCTTGGCGGGACAGGGGAACTATGGCTACACCTTC	CASSLAGQGNYGYTF
.	TRBJ2-2	.	TRBV5-1	TGCGCCAGCAGCCCCTGGACGGGGGACACCGGGGAGCTGTTTTTT	CASSPWTGDTGELFF
.	TRBJ1-3	.	TRBV11-2	TGTGCCAGCAGCTCGCAGGGTCTTCAGGACACCATATATTTT	CASSSQGLQDTIYF
.	TRBJ1-1	.	TRBV9	TGTGCCAGCAGCGTAGGGAGGGGGTCGATCACTGAAGCTTTCTTT	CASSVGRGSITEAFF